The clone carrying this TCR beta chain was seen at least ten times. Its antigen is as yet unknown. V gave up 5 bases and J gave up 1 base; unmatched junction bases: 0. The CDR3 is 15 residues long. Germline values: CDR1 KGHDR, CDR2 SFDVKD. TCRdb processed the reads anew with MiXCR; each CDR3 protein has one entry. Found here are about 920,000 distinct CDR3 sequences, around a third of them singletons; the top ten hold around 15%. This specimen comes from a study of T cell repertoires in cytomegalovirus infection. Study-level findings and limits: In two of eight donors, the top clonotype was HLA-C-restricted CMV-specific. The study identified carriers of CMV plus the relevant HLA from cumulative public TCR beta family frequency.

The sequence was obtained from a human donor in good health (CMV status not recorded). Some clones in this sample may be carry-over from other donors' samples. This specimen was cultured CD8+ T cells from PBMCs, taken from culture after CMV antigen stimulation. The rearrangement links TRBV24-1 to TRBJ2-2; 10 bases map to TRBD2. CDR3 sequence reads: CATSASGGNTGELFF. The CDR3 region has the DNA TGTGCCACCAGTGCTAGCGGGGGGAACACCGGGGAGCTGTTTTTT.